The 10 T cell receptor beta chains given below trace back to one sample, sequenced in a study of blood T cell repertoires in COVID-19. TCRdb's copy holds only in-frame clones and misses some; the assay was immunoSEQ multiplex PCR. Of approximately 190,000 clones in the sample, 84% were seen once. The material sequenced was peripheral blood. Every receptor here comes from a human donor in a cohort sampled during active COVID-19.

The rearrangement joins TRBV5-6 to TRBJ2-1; TRBD1 agrees at 7 bases. This CDR3 region has 16 residues. Germline lookup yields CDR1 SGHDT and CDR2 YYEEEE. Trimming removed 0 bases from V and 4 bases from J; junction bases left unmatched: 7. CDR3 region: CASSLEGTAIYNEQFF. The CDR3 DNA sequence: TGTGCCAGCAGCTTGGAGGGGACAGCGATTTACAATGAGCAGTTCTTC.

The V call is TRBV21-1, the J call TRBJ2-7; TRBD1, the D gene given by the table, was not confirmed from the DNA. TRBV21-1 is assigned pseudogene status. The CDR3 is 14 amino acids. This chain's CDR3 is CASSKWGRTYEQYV. The CDR3 DNA is TGTGCCAGCAGCAAATGGGGCAGAACCTACGAGCAGTACGTC.

The CDR3 bases are TGTGCCAGCAGTTTGGCTATTTTATCCGGGGAGGTAACGGTCCAGCCCCAGCATTTT. This sequence encodes CASSLAILSGEVTVQPQHF. The V gene is TRBV28, the J gene TRBJ1-5, with D unclear. Trimming shortened V by 3 bases and J by 7 bases, and 28 bases separated the two germline ends. This CDR3 contains 19 residues. Germline loops: CDR1 MDHEN, CDR2 SYDVKM.

The chain recombines TRBV28 with TRBJ2-1; TRBD1 might be the D (5 bases). Germline loops: CDR1 MDHEN, CDR2 SYDVKM. The CDR3 length is 15 residues. V lost 7 bases, J lost 4 bases, and 17 bases lay in between. CDR3 loop: CASNPHGRQYNEQFF. As DNA, the CDR3 is TGTGCCAGCAACCCCCACGGAAGACAGTACAATGAGCAGTTCTTC.

This rearrangement joins TRBV10-3 to TRBJ1-3, with D tentatively TRBD1 (5 bases). The CDR3 covers 15 residues. Germline V CDR1 and CDR2: ENHRY, SYGVKD. The ends were cut back, 5 bases at V and 4 bases at J, with 15 bases in the middle. The DNA of the CDR3 is TGTGCCATCAGTTCTTCAGGGCTCACGGGAAACACCATATATTTT. This codes for CAISSSGLTGNTIYF.

The J gene is TRBJ2-3, the V gene TRBV6-5; 8 nucleotides agree with TRBD1. With 6 bases clipped from V and 3 bases from J, the junction kept 8 bases outside the gene matches. The CDR3 contains 15 residues. CDR1 is MNHEY and CDR2 is SVGAGI in the germline V gene. The CDR3 nucleotides are TGTGCCAGCAGCGTAGACAGGGGAGGAACAGATACGCAGTATTTT. It translates to CASSVDRGGTDTQYF.

The V call is TRBV27, the J call TRBJ2-7; D possibly corresponds to TRBD2 (5 bases). Trimming removed 10 bases from V and 6 bases from J, with 13 bases in between. In germline, CDR1 is MNHEY, CDR2 SMNVEV (reference sequence). The CDR3 totals 11 residues. In DNA, the CDR3 is TGTGCCATCCTGAGGGTTCTCGAGCAGTACGTC. Protein sequence: CAILRVLEQYV.

This rearrangement joins TRBV15 to TRBJ2-3; a possible D gene is TRBD1 (5 bases). Germline V gene sequence: CDR1 LNHNV, CDR2 YYDKDF (reference sequence). This CDR3 spans 15 amino acids. Trimming removed 3 bases from V and 0 bases from J, with 10 bases in between. In DNA form, the CDR3 reads TGTGCCACCAGCAGCATTGGGGCTAGCACAGATACGCAGTATTTT. Amino acids: CATSSIGASTDTQYF.

This clone has just a few counts. The chain recombines TRBV7-8 with TRBJ2-2; no firm D call. Trimming stripped 0 bases from V and 4 bases from J, with 9 bases between. The CDR3 is 15 residues long. Germline V gives CDR1 SGHVS, CDR2 FQNEAQ. DNA of the CDR3: TGTGCCAGCAGCTTAGCAACAGCTGGCACCGGGGAGCTGTTTTTT. Protein: CASSLATAGTGELFF.

The chain uses TRBV6-5 and TRBJ2-7; TRBD1 matches at 7 bases. With 6 bases clipped from V and 3 bases from J, the junction kept 5 bases outside the gene matches. This CDR3 region has 13 residues. Germline loops: CDR1 MNHEY, CDR2 SVGAGI. CDR3 sequence (DNA): TGTGCCAGCAGACCGGGACAGAGCTACGAGCAGTACGTC. The encoded protein is CASRPGQSYEQYV.